The entry below describes one T cell receptor beta chain. The sample comes from a study of T cell responses to AZD1222 COVID-19 vaccine. Some clones are missing from TCRdb's copy, which holds only in-frame ones; the method was immunoSEQ multiplex PCR. The sample lists more than 85,000 clones; roughly 92% were seen once. The junction had 15 bases not matched to a gene; V was cut back by 6 bases and J by 5 bases. Germline V gene data show CDR1 as SGHTA and CDR2 as FQGNSA. The CDR3 runs to 17 residues. The J gene is TRBJ2-3, the V gene TRBV7-2, with 9 bases that match TRBD2. Specimen: peripheral blood, collected 28 days after the second AZD1222 dose. This sequence originates from an adult who received the AZD1222 COVID-19 vaccine. CDR3 DNA: TGTGCCAGCAGAAGGCCTCGCGGGGGGGCCGGGATAGATACGCAGTATTTT. Its translation: CASRRPRGGAGIDTQYF.